This record looks at one T cell receptor beta chain sequence and its context. The target antigen is unknown. This clone may be a read error of a much larger clone one base away. TCR beta CDR3 sequences were amplified from RNA transcripts. A first-round RT-PCR of the TCR CDR3 used the HTBI primer set. TCRdb independently ran MiXCR on the multiplex PCR reads; one entry per CDR3 protein. Of over 500,000 distinct CDR3 sequences in the sample, roughly 15% were seen once. Germline V gene sequence: CDR1 KGHSH, CDR2 LQKENI. CDR3 size: 16 residues. This sample was included in a study of T cells in Graves' hyperthyroidism and ophthalmopathy. Study observations and caveats: The authors' 13 V-J model separated ophthalmopathy from stable hyperthyroidism.

The source material was blood. The source of this sequence is a woman between 18 and 30 years old with Graves' ophthalmopathy. The V call is TRBV18, the J call TRBJ1-1, with a tentative D call TRBD1 (5 bases). The CDR3 region has the DNA TGTCCCAGCTCACCCCGAACGGGGGGAGTGAACACTGAAGCTTTCTTT. The encoded protein is CPSSPRTGGVNTEAFF.